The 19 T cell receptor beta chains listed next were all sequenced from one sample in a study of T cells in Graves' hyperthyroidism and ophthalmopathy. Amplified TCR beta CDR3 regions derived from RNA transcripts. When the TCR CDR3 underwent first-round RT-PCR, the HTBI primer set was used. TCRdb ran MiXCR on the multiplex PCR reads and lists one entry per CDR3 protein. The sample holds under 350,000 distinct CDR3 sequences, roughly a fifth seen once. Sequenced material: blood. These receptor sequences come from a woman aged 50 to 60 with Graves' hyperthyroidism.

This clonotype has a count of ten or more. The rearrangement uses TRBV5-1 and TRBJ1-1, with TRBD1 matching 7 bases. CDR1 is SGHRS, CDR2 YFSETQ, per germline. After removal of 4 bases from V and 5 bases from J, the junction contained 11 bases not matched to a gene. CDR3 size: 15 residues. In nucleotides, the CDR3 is TGCGCCAGCAGCCTCCCCCTGCAGGGGGGGACTGAAGCTTTCTTT. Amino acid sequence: CASSLPLQGGTEAFF.

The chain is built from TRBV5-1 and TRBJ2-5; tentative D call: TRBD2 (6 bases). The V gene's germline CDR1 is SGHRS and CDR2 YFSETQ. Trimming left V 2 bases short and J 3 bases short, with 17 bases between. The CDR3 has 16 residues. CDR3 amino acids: CASSLELRGGEETQYF. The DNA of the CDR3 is TGCGCCAGCAGCTTAGAGCTGCGGGGTGGGGAAGAGACCCAGTACTTC.

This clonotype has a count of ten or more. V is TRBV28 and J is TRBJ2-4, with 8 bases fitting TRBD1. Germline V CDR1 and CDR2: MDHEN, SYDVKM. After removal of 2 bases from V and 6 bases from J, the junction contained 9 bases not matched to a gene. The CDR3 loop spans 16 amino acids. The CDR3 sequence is CASSLRTGKEGNIQYF. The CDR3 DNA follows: TGTGCCAGCAGTTTACGGACAGGGAAGGAGGGAAACATTCAGTACTTC.

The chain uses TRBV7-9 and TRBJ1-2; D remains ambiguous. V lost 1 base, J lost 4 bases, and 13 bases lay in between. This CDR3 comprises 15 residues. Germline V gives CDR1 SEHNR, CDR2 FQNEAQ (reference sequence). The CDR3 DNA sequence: TGTGCCAGCAGCTTAGGCCCCGGCACCGTCTATGGCTACACCTTC. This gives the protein CASSLGPGTVYGYTF.

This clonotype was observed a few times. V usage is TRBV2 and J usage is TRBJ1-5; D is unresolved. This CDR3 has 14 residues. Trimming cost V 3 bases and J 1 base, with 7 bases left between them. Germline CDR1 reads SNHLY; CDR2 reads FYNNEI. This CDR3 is CASSDVNSNQPQHF. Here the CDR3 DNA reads TGTGCCAGCAGTGATGTGAACAGCAATCAGCCCCAGCATTTT.

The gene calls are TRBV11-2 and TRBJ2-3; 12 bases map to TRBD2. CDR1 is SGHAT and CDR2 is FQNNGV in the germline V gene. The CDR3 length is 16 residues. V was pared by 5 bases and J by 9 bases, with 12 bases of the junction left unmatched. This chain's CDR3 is CASSLLGTSGPLTQYF. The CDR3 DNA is TGTGCCAGCAGCCTATTGGGGACTAGCGGGCCCCTAACGCAGTATTTT.

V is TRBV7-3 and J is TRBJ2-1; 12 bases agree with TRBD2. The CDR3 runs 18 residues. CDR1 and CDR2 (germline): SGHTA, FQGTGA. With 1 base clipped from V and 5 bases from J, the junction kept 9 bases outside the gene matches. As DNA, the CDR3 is TGTGCCAGCAGCTTAAGACCTAGCGGGGGGGCGCACAACAATGAGCAGTTCTTC. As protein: CASSLRPSGGAHNNEQFF.

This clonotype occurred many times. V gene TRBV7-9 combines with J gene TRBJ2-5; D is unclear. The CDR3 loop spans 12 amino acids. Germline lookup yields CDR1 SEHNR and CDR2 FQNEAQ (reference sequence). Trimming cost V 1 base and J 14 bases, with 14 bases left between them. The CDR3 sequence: CASSLVEGYPYF. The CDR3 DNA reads TGTGCCAGCAGCTTAGTCGAAGGGTACCCATACTTC.

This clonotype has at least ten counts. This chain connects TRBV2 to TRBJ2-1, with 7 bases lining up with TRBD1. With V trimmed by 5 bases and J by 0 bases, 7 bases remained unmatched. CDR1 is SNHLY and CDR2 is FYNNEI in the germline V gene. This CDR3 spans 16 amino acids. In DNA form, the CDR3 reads TGTGCCAGCAGTTATAGGGACAGTCTCTCCTACAATGAGCAGTTCTTC. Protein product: CASSYRDSLSYNEQFF.

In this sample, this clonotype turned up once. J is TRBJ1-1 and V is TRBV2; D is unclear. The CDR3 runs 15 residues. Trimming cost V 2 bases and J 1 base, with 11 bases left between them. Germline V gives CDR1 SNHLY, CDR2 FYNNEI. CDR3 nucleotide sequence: TGTGCCAGCAGTGAACAGAAACCGAGGAACACTGAAGCTTTCTTT. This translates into CASSEQKPRNTEAFF.

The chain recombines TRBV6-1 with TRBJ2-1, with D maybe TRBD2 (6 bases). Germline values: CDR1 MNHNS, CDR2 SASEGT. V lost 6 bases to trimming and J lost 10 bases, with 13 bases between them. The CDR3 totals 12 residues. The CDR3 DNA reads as TGTGCCAGCAGCCCCCAAACTAGCGAGCAGTTCTTC. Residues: CASSPQTSEQFF.

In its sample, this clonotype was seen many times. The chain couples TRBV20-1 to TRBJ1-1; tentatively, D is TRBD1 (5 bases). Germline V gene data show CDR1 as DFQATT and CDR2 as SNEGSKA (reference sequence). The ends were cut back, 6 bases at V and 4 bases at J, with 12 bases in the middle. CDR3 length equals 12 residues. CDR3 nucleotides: TGCAGTGCCTCTTCCAGGGTCACTGAAGCTTTCTTT. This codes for CSASSRVTEAFF.

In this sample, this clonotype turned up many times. The CDR3 DNA is TGTGCCAGCAGCCACGGCTTTGGCGCACAAGAGACCCAGTACTTC. Its translation is CASSHGFGAQETQYF. The V gene is TRBV12-3 or TRBV12-4, the J gene TRBJ2-5; D not resolved. This CDR3 is built from 15 residues. Trimming left V 6 bases short and J 2 bases short, with 16 bases between.

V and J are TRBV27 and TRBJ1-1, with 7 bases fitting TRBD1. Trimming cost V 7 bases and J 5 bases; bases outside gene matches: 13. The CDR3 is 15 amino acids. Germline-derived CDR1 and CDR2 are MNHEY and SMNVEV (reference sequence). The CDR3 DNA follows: TGTGCCAGCACCGAGTCTCAAGGGGGACAGACTGAAGCTTTCTTT. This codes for CASTESQGGQTEAFF.

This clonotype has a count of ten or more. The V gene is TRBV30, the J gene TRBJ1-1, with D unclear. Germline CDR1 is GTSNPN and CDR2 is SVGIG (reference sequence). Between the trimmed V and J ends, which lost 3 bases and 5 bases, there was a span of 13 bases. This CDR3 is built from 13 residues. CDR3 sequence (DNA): TGTGCCTGGAGCCCGGGCCTGGGAACTGAAGCTTTCTTT. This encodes CAWSPGLGTEAFF.

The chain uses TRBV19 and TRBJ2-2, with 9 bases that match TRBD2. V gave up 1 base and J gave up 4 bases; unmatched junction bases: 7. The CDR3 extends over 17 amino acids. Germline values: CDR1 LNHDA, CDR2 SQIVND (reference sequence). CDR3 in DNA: TGTGCCAGTAGTATAGTCCACGTAGCGGGAGCCACCGGGGAGCTGTTTTTT. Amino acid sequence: CASSIVHVAGATGELFF.

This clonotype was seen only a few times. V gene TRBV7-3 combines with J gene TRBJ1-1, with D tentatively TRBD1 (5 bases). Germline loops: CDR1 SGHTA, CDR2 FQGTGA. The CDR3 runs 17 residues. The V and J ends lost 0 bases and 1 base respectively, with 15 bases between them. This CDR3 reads CASSLTGGRSTNTEAFF. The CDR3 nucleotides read TGTGCCAGCAGCTTAACGGGGGGACGGAGCACGAACACTGAAGCTTTCTTT.

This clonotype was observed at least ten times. The CDR3 nucleotides read TGCGCCAGCAGCTTGAGGGGGCTGGGGTCCCGTTATACAGATACGCAGTATTTT. Translated, it gives CASSLRGLGSRYTDTQYF. J is TRBJ2-3 and V is TRBV5-1; 7 bases map to TRBD1. Unmatched junction bases numbered 14, after V lost 1 base and J lost 3 bases. The CDR3 is made up of 18 amino acids. Germline CDR1 is SGHRS and CDR2 is YFSETQ.

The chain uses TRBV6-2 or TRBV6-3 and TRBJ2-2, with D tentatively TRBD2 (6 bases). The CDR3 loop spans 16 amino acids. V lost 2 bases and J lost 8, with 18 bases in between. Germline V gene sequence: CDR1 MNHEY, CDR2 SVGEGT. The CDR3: CASSYGDSSKRGELFF. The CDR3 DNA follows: TGTGCCAGCAGTTACGGGGACTCCTCTAAGAGAGGGGAGCTGTTTTTT.